This T cell receptor (beta chain) appears in the sequencing data of a study of T cells in Graves' hyperthyroidism and ophthalmopathy. TCR beta CDR3 regions were amplified from RNA. The TCR CDR3 was amplified in a first-round RT-PCR using the HTBI primer set. TCRdb recomputed calls from the multiplex PCR reads with MiXCR, one row per CDR3 protein. The table includes 310,000 or so distinct CDR3 sequences, about 18% detected once. In making diagnoses, clinical symptoms, serum thyroxine and TRAb, thyroid ultrasound and orbital computed tomography were all used. The PBMCs had their origin in around 10 ml of fresh peripheral blood. CDR1 and CDR2 from the germline V gene are SGHKS and YYEKEE (reference sequence). V was trimmed by 4 bases and J by 8 bases, leaving 12 bases between them. CDR3 length: 13 residues. On this clonotype itself: Its specificity is not known.

Study-level points and caveats: Classification by a 13 V-J model distinguished ophthalmopathy from stable hyperthyroidism.

Input material: blood. This clonotype originated in an older woman with Graves' ophthalmopathy. The V call is TRBV5-5, the J call TRBJ1-4; D gene uncertain. The CDR3 DNA reads TGTGCCAGCAGCGCAGTCCCGGGGGAAAAACTGTTTTTT. This encodes CASSAVPGEKLFF.